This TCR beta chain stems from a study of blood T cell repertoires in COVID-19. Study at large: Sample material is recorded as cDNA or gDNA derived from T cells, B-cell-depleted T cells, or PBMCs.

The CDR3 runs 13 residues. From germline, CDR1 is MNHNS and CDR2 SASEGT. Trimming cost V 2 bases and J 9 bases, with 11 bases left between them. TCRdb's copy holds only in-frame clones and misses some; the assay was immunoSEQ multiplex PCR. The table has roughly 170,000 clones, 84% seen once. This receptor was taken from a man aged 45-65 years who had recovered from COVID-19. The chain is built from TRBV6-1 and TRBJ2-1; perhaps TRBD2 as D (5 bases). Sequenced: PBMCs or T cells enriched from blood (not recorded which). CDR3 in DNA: TGTGCCAGCAGTGAACGGCTAGCCGGTGAGCAGTTCTTC. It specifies CASSERLAGEQFF.